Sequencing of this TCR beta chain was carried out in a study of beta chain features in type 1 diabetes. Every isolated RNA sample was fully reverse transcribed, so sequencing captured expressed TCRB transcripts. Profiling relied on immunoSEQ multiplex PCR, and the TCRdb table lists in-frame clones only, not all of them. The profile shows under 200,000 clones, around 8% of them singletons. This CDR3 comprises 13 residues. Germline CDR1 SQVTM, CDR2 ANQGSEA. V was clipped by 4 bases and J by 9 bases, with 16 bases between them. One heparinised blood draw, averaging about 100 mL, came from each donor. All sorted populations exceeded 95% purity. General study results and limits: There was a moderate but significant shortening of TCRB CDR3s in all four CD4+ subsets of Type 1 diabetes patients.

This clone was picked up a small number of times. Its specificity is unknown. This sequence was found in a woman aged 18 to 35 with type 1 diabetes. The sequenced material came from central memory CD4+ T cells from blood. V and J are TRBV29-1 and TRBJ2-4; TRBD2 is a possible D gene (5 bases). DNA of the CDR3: TGCAGCGTTGTCTCGACCGGGGTACGCATTCAGTACTTC. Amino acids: CSVVSTGVRIQYF.